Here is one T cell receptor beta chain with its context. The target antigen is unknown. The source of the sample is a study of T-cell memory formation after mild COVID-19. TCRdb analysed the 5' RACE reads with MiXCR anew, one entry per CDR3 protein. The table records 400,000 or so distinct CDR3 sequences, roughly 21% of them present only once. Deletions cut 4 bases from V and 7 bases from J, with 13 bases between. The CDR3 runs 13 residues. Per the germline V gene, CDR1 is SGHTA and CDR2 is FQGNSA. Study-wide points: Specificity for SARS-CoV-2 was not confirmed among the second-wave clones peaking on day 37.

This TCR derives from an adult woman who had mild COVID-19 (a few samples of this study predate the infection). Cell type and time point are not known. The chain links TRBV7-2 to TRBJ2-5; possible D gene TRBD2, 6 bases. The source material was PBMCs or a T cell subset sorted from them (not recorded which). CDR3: CASSSGPRGTQYF. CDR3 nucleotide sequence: TGTGCCAGCAGCTCTGGACCGCGGGGGACCCAGTACTTC.